One T cell receptor beta chain is described in this entry. What it recognizes is unknown. The CDR3 loop spans 15 amino acids. V gave up 0 bases and J gave up 1 base; unmatched junction bases: 4. Germline CDR1 and CDR2: SGHRS and YFSETQ. Both CD4+ and CD8+ T cells were separated by sorting PBMCs. This entry belongs to a study of CD8+ T cells in alopecia areata. It was cDNA, reverse transcribed from extracted RNA, that served as the sequencing template. The data were produced by immunoSEQ multiplex PCR, yet TCRdb's version contains in-frame clones alone and is incomplete. Of some 150,000 clones in the sample, roughly 61% were seen once. General study points: Compared with normal scalp, lesional scalp had higher clonality and more expanded CD8+ clones.

Material: CD4+ T cells sorted from blood, obtained at week 0. V is TRBV5-1 and J is TRBJ2-7, with 7 bases matching TRBD1. The sequence came from a human donor with alopecia areata. The CDR3: CASSLGQGPSYEQYF. The CDR3 nucleotides are TGCGCCAGCAGCTTGGGACAGGGCCCGTCCTACGAGCAGTACTTC.